Listed below are T cell receptor beta chains from one sample, sequenced in a study of blood T cells in healthy people across ages. TCRdb re-called the 5' RACE reads through MiXCR, storing one row per CDR3 protein. The sample consists of 1.5 million to 2 million distinct CDR3 sequences, roughly 49% of them appearing once. The sequenced sample was blood. Every receptor here comes from a woman aged 40 to 50 in good health. Each CDR3 is given with its conserved first and last residue. D genes are given only for firm matches. The size entry is marked missing in some rows and otherwise reads once, few, many or a size class.

d_call: TRBD2
clone_size: few
v_call: TRBV7-2
j_call: TRBJ2-1
cdr3_aa: CASSHKISGGALRNEQFF

d_call: NA
clone_size: NA
v_call: TRBV4-2
j_call: TRBJ2-3
cdr3_aa: CASSQDGQPTDTQYF

d_call: NA
clone_size: NA
v_call: TRBV6-1
j_call: TRBJ1-2
cdr3_aa: CASSTWDHGYTF

d_call: TRBD1
clone_size: NA
v_call: TRBV12-3/TRBV12-4
j_call: TRBJ2-3
cdr3_aa: CASNAPPGQGVADTQYF

d_call: NA
clone_size: NA
v_call: TRBV20-1
j_call: TRBJ2-5
cdr3_aa: CSTQKIRAHQETQYF

d_call: TRBD1
clone_size: NA
v_call: TRBV4-1
j_call: TRBJ2-7
cdr3_aa: CASSQGPTGSYEQYF

d_call: NA
clone_size: NA
v_call: TRBV7-2
j_call: TRBJ2-1
cdr3_aa: CASSLGSGTIGGQKQFF

d_call: NA
clone_size: few
v_call: TRBV12-3/TRBV12-4
j_call: TRBJ2-3
cdr3_aa: CASSLVGRGYSTDTQYF

d_call: TRBD2
clone_size: few
v_call: TRBV5-1
j_call: TRBJ2-1
cdr3_aa: CASSSRVLAGAGNEQFF

d_call: NA
clone_size: few
v_call: TRBV5-6
j_call: TRBJ2-1
cdr3_aa: CASSLEHTLYNEQFF

d_call: NA
clone_size: NA
v_call: TRBV10-1
j_call: TRBJ2-3
cdr3_aa: CASSEFGPTDTQYF

d_call: NA
clone_size: NA
v_call: TRBV5-1
j_call: TRBJ2-3
cdr3_aa: CASKPGQAGGGTQYF

d_call: NA
clone_size: NA
v_call: TRBV5-1
j_call: TRBJ1-1
cdr3_aa: CASGGAMGGTEAFF

d_call: NA
clone_size: few
v_call: TRBV6-2/TRBV6-3
j_call: TRBJ2-7
cdr3_aa: CASSYTDRNEQYF

d_call: NA
clone_size: NA
v_call: TRBV18
j_call: TRBJ1-5
cdr3_aa: CANSLPSQPQHF

d_call: TRBD2
clone_size: few
v_call: TRBV4-3
j_call: TRBJ2-3
cdr3_aa: CASAFSGGADTQYF

d_call: TRBD2
clone_size: few
v_call: TRBV12-3/TRBV12-4
j_call: TRBJ2-3
cdr3_aa: CASSPRERGGPLTQYF

d_call: TRBD1
clone_size: few
v_call: TRBV4-3
j_call: TRBJ2-6
cdr3_aa: CASSQDFDRGSSGANVLTF

d_call: NA
clone_size: once
v_call: TRBV4-1
j_call: TRBJ2-1
cdr3_aa: CASSQGTGSSYNKQFF